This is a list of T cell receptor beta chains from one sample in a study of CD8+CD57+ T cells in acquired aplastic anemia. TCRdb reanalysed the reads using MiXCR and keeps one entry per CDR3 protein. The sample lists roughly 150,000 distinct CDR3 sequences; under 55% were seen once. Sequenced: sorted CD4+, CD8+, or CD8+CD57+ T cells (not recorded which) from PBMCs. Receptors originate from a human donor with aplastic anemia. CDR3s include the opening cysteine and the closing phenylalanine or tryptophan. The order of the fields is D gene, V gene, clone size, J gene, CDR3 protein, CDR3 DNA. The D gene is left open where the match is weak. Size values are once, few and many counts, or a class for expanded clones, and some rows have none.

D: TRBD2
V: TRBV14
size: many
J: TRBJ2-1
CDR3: CASSPGLAGGLGQFF
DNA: TGTGCCAGCAGCCCGGGGTTAGCGGGAGGCCTGGGGCAGTTCTTC

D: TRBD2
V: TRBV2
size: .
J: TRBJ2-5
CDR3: CASRGLAGGQETQYF
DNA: TGTGCCAGCAGGGGACTAGCGGGGGGCCAAGAGACCCAGTACTTC

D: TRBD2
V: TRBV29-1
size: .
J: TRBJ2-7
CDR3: CSVGGGQSYEQYF
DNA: TGCAGCGTTGGGGGAGGGCAGTCCTACGAGCAGTACTTC

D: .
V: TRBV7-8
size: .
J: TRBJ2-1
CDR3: CASSPPGGNEQFF
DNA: TGTGCCAGCAGCCCCCCCGGGGGAAATGAGCAGTTCTTC

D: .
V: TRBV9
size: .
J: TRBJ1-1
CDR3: CASSIEGHGRTEAFF
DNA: TGTGCCAGCAGCATAGAAGGCCACGGGAGGACTGAAGCTTTCTTT

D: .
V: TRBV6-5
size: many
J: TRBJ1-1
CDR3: CASSYHTQVEAFF
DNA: TGTGCCAGCAGTTACCACACGCAGGTCGAAGCTTTCTTT

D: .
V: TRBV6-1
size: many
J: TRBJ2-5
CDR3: CASLRSLDQQETQYF
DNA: TGTGCCAGCCTGCGGAGTCTAGATCAACAAGAGACCCAGTACTTC

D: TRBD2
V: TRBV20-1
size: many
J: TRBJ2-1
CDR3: CSARGGSAGDNEQFF
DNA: TGCAGTGCTAGAGGCGGTTCCGCGGGGGACAATGAGCAGTTCTTC

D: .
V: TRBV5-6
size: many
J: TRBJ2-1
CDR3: CASSLAGSANEQFF
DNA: TGTGCCAGCAGCTTGGCCGGGTCTGCCAATGAGCAGTTCTTC

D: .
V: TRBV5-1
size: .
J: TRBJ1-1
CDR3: CASSWDNTEAFF
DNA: TGCGCCAGCAGCTGGGACAACACTGAAGCTTTCTTT

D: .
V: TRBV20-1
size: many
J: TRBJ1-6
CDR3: CSPLGTGSSISPLHF
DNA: TGCAGTCCCCTAGGTACAGGCTCTTCGATCTCACCCCTCCACTTT

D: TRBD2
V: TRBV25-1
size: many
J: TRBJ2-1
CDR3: CASSDGGRGQFF
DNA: TGTGCCAGCAGTGACGGCGGGAGGGGGCAGTTCTTC

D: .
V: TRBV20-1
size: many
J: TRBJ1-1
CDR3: CSASSSGGTEAFF
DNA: TGCAGTGCTAGTTCGTCGGGGGGCACTGAAGCTTTCTTT

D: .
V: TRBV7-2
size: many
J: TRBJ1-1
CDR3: CASSLRGLTEAFF
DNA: TGTGCCAGCAGCTTAAGGGGTCTCACTGAAGCTTTCTTT

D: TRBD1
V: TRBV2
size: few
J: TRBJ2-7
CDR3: CASSAQGTAAYEQYF
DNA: TGTGCCAGCAGCGCACAAGGGACAGCCGCCTACGAGCAGTACTTC

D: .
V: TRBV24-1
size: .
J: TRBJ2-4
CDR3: CAASETGTGDIQYF
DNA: TGTGCCGCCAGTGAAACAGGGACTGGCGACATTCAGTACTTC

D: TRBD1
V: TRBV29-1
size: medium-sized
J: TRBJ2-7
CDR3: CSVDPGQGGLEQYF
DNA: TGCAGCGTCGACCCGGGACAGGGAGGCCTCGAGCAGTACTTC

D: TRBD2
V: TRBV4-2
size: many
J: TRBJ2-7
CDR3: CASSQETTGRSSYEQYF
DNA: TGTGCCAGCAGCCAAGAAACAACCGGGAGGAGCTCCTACGAGCAGTACTTC

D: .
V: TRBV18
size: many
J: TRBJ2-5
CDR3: CASSPPGWETQYF
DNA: TGTGCCAGCTCACCACCTGGTTGGGAGACCCAGTACTTC

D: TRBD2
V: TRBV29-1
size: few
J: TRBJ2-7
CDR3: CSVELAGGYEQYF
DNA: TGCAGCGTTGAGCTAGCGGGTGGGTACGAGCAGTACTTC

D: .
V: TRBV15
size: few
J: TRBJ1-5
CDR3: CATSRTENQPQHF
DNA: TGTGCCACCAGTAGGACAGAAAATCAGCCCCAGCATTTT

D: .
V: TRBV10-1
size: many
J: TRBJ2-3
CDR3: CASSGLVEGTDTQYF
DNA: TGCGCCAGCAGTGGTCTAGTTGAGGGCACAGATACGCAGTATTTT

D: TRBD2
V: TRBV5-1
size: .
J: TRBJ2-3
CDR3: CASSGQSSGIGTDTQYF
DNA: TGCGCCAGCAGTGGTCAGTCTAGCGGGATAGGCACAGATACGCAGTATTTT

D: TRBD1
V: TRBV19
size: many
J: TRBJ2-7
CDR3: CASSIRRQGPYEQYF
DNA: TGTGCCAGTAGTATAAGGCGACAGGGGCCCTACGAGCAGTACTTC

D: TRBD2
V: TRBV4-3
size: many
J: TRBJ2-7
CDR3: CASSQDRGGREQYF
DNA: TGCGCCAGCAGCCAAGATCGGGGCGGGAGGGAGCAGTACTTC

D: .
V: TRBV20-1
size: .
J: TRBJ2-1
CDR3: CSASGDREQFF
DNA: TGCAGTGCTAGTGGCGACAGGGAGCAGTTCTTC

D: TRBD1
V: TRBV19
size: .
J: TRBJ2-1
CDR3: CASRRQGMNTEQFF
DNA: TGTGCCAGTAGGAGACAGGGGATGAACACTGAGCAGTTCTTC

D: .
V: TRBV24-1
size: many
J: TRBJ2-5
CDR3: CATSDADGQETQYF
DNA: TGTGCCACCAGTGATGCGGACGGACAAGAGACCCAGTACTTC

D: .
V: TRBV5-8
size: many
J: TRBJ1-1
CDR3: CAGSPKIWGQF
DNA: TGTGCCGGCAGCCCAAAAATATGGGGTCAATTT

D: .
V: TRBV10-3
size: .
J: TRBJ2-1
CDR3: CAISRPPAGSYNEQFF
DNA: TGTGCCATCAGCCGTCCGCCAGCGGGCTCCTACAATGAGCAGTTCTTC

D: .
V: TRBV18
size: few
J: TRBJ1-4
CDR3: CASSPQVEVNEKLFF
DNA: TGTGCCAGCTCACCTCAGGTGGAGGTTAATGAAAAACTGTTTTTT

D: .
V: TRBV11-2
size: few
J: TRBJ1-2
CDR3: CASSLDRGAALGYGYTF
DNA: TGTGCCAGCAGCTTAGATCGCGGCGCCGCCTTAGGCTATGGCTACACCTTC

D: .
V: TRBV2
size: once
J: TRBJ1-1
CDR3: CASSEGVGVLNTEAFF
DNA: TGTGCCAGCAGTGAAGGGGTGGGTGTCCTGAACACTGAAGCTTTCTTT

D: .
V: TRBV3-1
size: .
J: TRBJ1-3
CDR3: CASSQAGGAGNTIYF
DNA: TGTGCCAGCAGCCAAGCGGGGGGGGCTGGAAACACCATATATTTT

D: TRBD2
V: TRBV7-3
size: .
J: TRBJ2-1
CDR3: CASSSTSGGDQEQFF
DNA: TGTGCCAGCAGCTCGACTAGCGGAGGGGACCAAGAGCAGTTCTTC